Sequencing of this T cell receptor beta chain was carried out in a study of Tregs in tolerant kidney transplant recipients. Unstimulated Tregs (CD4+CD25+CD127-) and CD4+CD25- non-Tregs were sorted from PBMCs. The protocol was immunoSEQ multiplex PCR, while the TCRdb copy is restricted to in-frame clones and leaves out a portion. The repertoire consists of about 110,000 clones, with around 91% occurring once and the leading ten covering just under 0.35%. This clonotype was sampled from a human donor who received a combined kidney and bone marrow transplant. Sequenced here: CD4+ T cells from blood, sampled before the transplant.

The CDR3 DNA follows: TGTGCCAGCAGTTCCGGCGGGAGGAGCTCCTACGAGCAGTACTTC. This sequence encodes CASSSGGRSSYEQYF. The chain employs TRBV28 and TRBJ2-7; 8 bases agree with TRBD2. CDR3 length equals 15 residues. V was clipped by 4 bases and J by 0 bases; unmatched bases: 5. Per the germline V gene, CDR1 is MDHEN and CDR2 is SYDVKM.